Each of the 13 T cell receptor beta chains below was sequenced from the same sample in a study of immune evolution from preneoplasia to lung adenocarcinoma. The repertoire was sequenced with immunoSEQ multiplex PCR; TCRdb's copy has only in-frame clones and lacks some. This sample has 4,000 to 4,500 clones, with 86% found just once. The source material was FFPE minimally invasive lung adenocarcinoma tissue. The receptor set was obtained from a donor older than 65 with lung adenocarcinoma.

The chain couples TRBV2 to TRBJ1-4, with D possibly being TRBD1 (5 bases). V lost 5 bases, J lost 3 bases, and 28 bases lay in between. Germline CDR1 and CDR2: SNHLY and FYNNEI. The CDR3 is 20 amino acids. As DNA, the CDR3 is TGTGCCAGCAGTACAAGGTCCTTAAGGGGAATAGGGCAGTCTAATGAAAAACTGTTTTTT. Protein sequence: CASSTRSLRGIGQSNEKLFF.

This clone appeared a few times. This chain connects TRBV7-9 to TRBJ2-4; maybe TRBD1 (6 bases). The CDR3 consists of 14 residues. Trimming removed 6 bases from V and 5 bases from J, with 14 bases in between. Germline loops: CDR1 SEHNR, CDR2 FQNEAQ (reference sequence). Written as DNA, the CDR3 is TGTGCCAGCAGTCCCCCGGGACAACAAAACATTCAGTACTTC. Translating gives CASSPPGQQNIQYF. The full variable domain, rest sourced from reference TRBV7-9 and TRBJ2-4, is DTGVSQNPRHKITKRGQNVTFRCDPISEHNRLYWYRQTLGQGPEFLTYFQNEAQLEKSRLLSDRFSAERPKGSFSTLEIQRTEQGDSAMYLCASSPPGQQNIQYFGAGTRLSVL.

This clone was counted between two and nine times. V usage is TRBV2 and J usage is TRBJ1-1; 11 bases agree with TRBD1. Germline V gives CDR1 SNHLY, CDR2 FYNNEI. The V segment lost 4 bases and the J segment 4 bases; nucleotides outside the gene matches: 11. This CDR3 spans 17 amino acids. Written as DNA, the CDR3 is TGTGCCAGCAGTGTTGGGGGGACAGGGGGTTTTCGCACTGAAGCTTTCTTT. This codes for CASSVGGTGGFRTEAFF.

The CDR3 is CASSPNSAGSTTGELFF. CDR3 DNA: TGTGCCAGCTCACCAAATTCGGCAGGGTCGACCACCGGGGAGCTGTTTTTT. The chain employs TRBV18 and TRBJ2-2; D might be TRBD1 (5 bases). Germline CDR1 KGHSH, CDR2 LQKENI. The CDR3 consists of 17 residues. Between the trimmed V and J ends, which lost 2 bases and 4 bases, there was a span of 17 bases. Together with reference TRBV18 and TRBJ2-2, the CDR3 gives the full variable domain: NAGVMQNPRHLVRRRGQEARLRCSPMKGHSHVYWYRQLPEEGLKFMVYLQKENIIDESGMPKERFSAEFPKEGPSILRIQQVVRGDSAAYFCASSPNSAGSTTGELFFGEGSRLTVL.

As DNA, the CDR3 is TGTGCCAGCACCTCTTTCCTCACAGATACGCAGTATTTT. As protein: CASTSFLTDTQYF. The chain combines TRBV11-2 with TRBJ2-3, with unresolved D. V was pared by 7 bases and J by 2 bases, with 10 bases between. Per the germline V gene, CDR1 is SGHAT and CDR2 is FQNNGV. The CDR3 has 13 residues.

The J gene is TRBJ2-3, the V gene TRBV5-1; the D is unclear. CDR1 SGHRS and CDR2 YFSETQ come from the germline V gene. The CDR3 totals 11 residues. Trimming took 1 base from V and 5 from J, leaving 2 bases between them. The CDR3 nucleotides read TGCGCCAGCAGCTTGAAAGATACGCAGTATTTT. Its protein is CASSLKDTQYF.

V gene TRBV7-9 combines with J gene TRBJ1-2, with D perhaps TRBD1 (6 bases). This CDR3 has 11 residues. The V gene's germline CDR1 is SEHNR and CDR2 FQNEAQ (reference sequence). Deletions cut 11 bases from V and 4 bases from J, with 11 bases between. In DNA form, the CDR3 reads TGTGCCGGGCGAGGGGGCTATGGCTACACCTTC. Translating gives CAGRGGYGYTF.

The rearrangement uses TRBV7-8 and TRBJ1-5; D might be TRBD1 (6 bases). The CDR3 spans 14 residues. V gave up 1 base and J gave up 9 bases, with 13 bases separating them. Germline lookup yields CDR1 SGHVS and CDR2 FQNEAQ. The CDR3 nucleotides read TGTGCCAGCAGCTTAGGGGGGCAGGAGCGGCCCCAGCATTTT. This translates into CASSLGGQERPQHF.

V usage is TRBV10-1 and J usage is TRBJ2-7; D remains unclear. Trimming took 1 base from V and 0 from J, leaving 7 bases between them. CDR3 length: 14 residues. In germline, CDR1 is WNHNN, CDR2 SYGVQD (reference sequence). CDR3 DNA sequence: TGCGCCAGCAGTGAGTATAGGGACTCCTACGAGCAGTACTTC. This translates into CASSEYRDSYEQYF.

This clone was seen just once. V is TRBV30 and J is TRBJ1-1; possible D gene TRBD1, 5 bases. The CDR3 runs to 13 residues. Trimming removed 5 bases from V and 4 bases from J, with 14 bases in between. Germline-derived CDR1 and CDR2 are GTSNPN and SVGIG (reference sequence). The chain's CDR3 is CAWFSQGPTEAFF. The CDR3 coding sequence is TGTGCCTGGTTTTCTCAGGGACCCACTGAAGCTTTCTTT. Variable domain in full (rest from reference TRBV30 and TRBJ1-1): SQTIHQWPATLVQPVGSPLSLECTVEGTSNPNLYWYRQAAGRGLQLLFYSVGIGQISSEVPQNLSASRPQDRQFILSSKKLLLSDSGFYLCAWFSQGPTEAFFGQGTRLTVV.

This chain joins TRBV19 and TRBJ2-5; no clear D. The germline V gene encodes CDR1 LNHDA and CDR2 SQIVND (reference sequence). The CDR3 is 15 amino acids. Trimming stripped 7 bases from V and 4 bases from J, with 19 bases between. The chain's CDR3 is CASTNTPSGRETQYF. DNA for the CDR3: TGTGCCAGTACCAATACCCCATCGGGCCGAGAGACCCAGTACTTC.

The chain is built from TRBV19 and TRBJ1-1; D is undetermined. Germline V CDR1 and CDR2: LNHDA, SQIVND (reference sequence). V lost 2 bases to trimming and J lost 2 bases, with 6 bases between them. The CDR3 is 13 amino acids. CDR3 DNA: TGTGCCAGTAGTATACAGGTAAACACTGAAGCTTTCTTT. This codes for CASSIQVNTEAFF.

The chain uses TRBV7-3 and TRBJ2-1; no clear D. The germline V gene encodes CDR1 SGHTA and CDR2 FQGTGA. The CDR3 is 12 amino acids. V was clipped by 4 bases and J by 13 bases, with 14 bases between them. CDR3 protein: CASSSQGGVQFF. In DNA form, the CDR3 reads TGTGCCAGCAGCTCCCAAGGTGGGGTTCAGTTCTTC. The full variable domain, in which reference TRBV7-3 and TRBJ2-1 provide the parts outside the CDR3, is GAGVSQTPSNKVTEKGKYVELRCDPISGHTALYWYRQSLGQGPEFLIYFQGTGAADDSGLPNDRFFAVRPEGSVSTLKIQRTERGDSAVYLCASSSQGGVQFFGPGTRLTVL.